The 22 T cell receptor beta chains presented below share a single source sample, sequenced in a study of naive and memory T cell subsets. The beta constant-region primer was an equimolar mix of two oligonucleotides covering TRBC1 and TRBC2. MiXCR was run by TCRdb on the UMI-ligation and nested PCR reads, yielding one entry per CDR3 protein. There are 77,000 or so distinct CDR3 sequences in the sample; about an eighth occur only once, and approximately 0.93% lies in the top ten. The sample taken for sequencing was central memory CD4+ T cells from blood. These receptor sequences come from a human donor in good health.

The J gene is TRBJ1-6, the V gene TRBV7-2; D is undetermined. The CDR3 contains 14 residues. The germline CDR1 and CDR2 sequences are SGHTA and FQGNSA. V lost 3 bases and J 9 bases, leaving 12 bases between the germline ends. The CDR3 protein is CASSFRDLSSPLHF. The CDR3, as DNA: TGTGCCAGCAGCTTCCGAGACCTGAGTTCACCCCTCCACTTT.

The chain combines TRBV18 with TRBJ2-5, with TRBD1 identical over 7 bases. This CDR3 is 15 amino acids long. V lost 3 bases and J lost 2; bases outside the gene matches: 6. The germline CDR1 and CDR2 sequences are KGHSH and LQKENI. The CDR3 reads CASSPQGTAQETQYF. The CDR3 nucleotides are TGTGCCAGCTCACCCCAAGGGACAGCGCAAGAGACCCAGTACTTC.

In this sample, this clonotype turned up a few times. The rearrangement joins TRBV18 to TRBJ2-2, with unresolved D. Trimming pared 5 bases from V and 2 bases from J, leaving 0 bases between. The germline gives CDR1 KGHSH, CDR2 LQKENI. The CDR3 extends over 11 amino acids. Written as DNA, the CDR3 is TGTGCCAGCTCAAACACCGGGGAGCTGTTTTTT. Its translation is CASSNTGELFF.

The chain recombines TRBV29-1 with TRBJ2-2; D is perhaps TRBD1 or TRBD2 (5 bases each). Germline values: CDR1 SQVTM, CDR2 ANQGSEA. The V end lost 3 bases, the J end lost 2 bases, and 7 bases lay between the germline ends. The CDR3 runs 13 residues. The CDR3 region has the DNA TGCAGCGTTGAGGGGACCAACACCGGGGAGCTGTTTTTT. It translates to CSVEGTNTGELFF.

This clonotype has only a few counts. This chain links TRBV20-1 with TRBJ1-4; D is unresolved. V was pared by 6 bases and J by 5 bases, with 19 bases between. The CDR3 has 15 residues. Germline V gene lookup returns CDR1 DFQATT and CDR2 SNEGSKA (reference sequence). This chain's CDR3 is CSAQTTSSRNEKLFF. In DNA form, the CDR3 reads TGCAGTGCGCAGACTACTAGCAGTCGGAATGAAAAACTGTTTTTT.

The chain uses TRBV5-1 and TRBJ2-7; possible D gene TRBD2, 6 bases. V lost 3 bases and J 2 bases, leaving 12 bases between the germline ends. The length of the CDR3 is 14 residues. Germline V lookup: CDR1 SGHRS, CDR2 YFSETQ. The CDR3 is CASSSTGTPYEQYF. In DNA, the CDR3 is TGCGCCAGCAGCTCTACCGGGACTCCCTACGAGCAGTACTTC.

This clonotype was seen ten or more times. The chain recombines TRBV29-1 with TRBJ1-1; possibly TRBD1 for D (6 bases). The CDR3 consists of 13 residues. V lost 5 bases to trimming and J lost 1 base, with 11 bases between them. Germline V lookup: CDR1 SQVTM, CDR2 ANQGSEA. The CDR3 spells CSVNTGSNTEAFF. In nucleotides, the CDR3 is TGCAGCGTTAATACAGGGTCGAACACTGAAGCTTTCTTT. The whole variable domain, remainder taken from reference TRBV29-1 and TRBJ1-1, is SAVISQKPSRDICQRGTSLTIQCQVDSQVTMMFWYRQQPGQSLTLIATANQGSEATYESGFVIDKFPISRPNLTFSTLTVSNMSPEDSSIYLCSVNTGSNTEAFFGQGTRLTVV.

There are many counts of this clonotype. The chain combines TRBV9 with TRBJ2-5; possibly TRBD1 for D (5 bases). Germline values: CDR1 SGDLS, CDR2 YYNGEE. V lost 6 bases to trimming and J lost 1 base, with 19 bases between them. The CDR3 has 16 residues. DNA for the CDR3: TGTGCCAGCACCCGTGGCTCAGACAGTTTCCAAGAGACCCAGTACTTC. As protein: CASTRGSDSFQETQYF.

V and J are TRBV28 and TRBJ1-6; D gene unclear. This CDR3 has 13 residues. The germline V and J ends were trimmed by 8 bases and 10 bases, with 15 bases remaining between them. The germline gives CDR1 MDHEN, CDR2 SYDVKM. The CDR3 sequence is CASARRAVSPLHF. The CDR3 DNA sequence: TGTGCCAGCGCAAGGCGGGCAGTCTCACCCCTCCACTTT.

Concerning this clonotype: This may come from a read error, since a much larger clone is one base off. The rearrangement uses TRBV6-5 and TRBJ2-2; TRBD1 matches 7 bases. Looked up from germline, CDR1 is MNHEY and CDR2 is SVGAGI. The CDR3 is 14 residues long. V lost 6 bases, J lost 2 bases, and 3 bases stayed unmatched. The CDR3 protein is CASRRGHNTGELFF. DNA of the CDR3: TGTGCCAGCAGAAGGGGGCACAACACCGGGGAGCTGTTTTTT.

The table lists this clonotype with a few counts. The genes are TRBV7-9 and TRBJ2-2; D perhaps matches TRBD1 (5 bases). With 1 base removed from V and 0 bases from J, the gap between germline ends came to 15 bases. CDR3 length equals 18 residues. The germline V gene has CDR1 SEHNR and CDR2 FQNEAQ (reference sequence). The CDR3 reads CASSLDRWGRTNTGELFF. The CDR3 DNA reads TGTGCCAGCAGCTTAGATCGGTGGGGCCGAACGAACACCGGGGAGCTGTTTTTT.

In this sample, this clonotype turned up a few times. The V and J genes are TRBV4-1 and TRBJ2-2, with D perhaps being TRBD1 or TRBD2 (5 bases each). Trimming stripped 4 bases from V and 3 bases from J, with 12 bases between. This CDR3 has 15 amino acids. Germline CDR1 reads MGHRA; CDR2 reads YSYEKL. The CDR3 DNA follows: TGCGCCAGCAGCCGGGGACCGAGCCACACCGGGGAGCTGTTTTTT. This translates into CASSRGPSHTGELFF.

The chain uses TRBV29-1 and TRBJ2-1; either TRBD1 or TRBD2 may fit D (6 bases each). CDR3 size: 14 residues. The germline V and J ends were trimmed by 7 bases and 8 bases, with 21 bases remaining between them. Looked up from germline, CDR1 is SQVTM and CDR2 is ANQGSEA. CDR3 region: CSAQGGSGYDEQFF. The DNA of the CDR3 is TGCAGCGCCCAAGGGGGAAGCGGGTATGATGAGCAGTTCTTC.

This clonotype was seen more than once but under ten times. The CDR3 loop is CASSYGTGDQPQHF. CDR3 DNA sequence: TGTGCCAGCAGTTATGGGACGGGGGATCAGCCCCAGCATTTT. The gene calls are TRBV6-5 and TRBJ1-5, with D maybe TRBD1 (5 bases). The CDR3 extends over 14 amino acids. V was pared by 3 bases and J by 5 bases, with 11 bases between. From germline, CDR1 is MNHEY and CDR2 SVGAGI.

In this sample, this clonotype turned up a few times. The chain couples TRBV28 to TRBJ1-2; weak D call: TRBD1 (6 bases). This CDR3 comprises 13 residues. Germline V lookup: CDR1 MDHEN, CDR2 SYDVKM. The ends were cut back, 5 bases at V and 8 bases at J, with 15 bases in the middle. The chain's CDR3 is CASSPQQGTGYTF. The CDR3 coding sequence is TGTGCCAGCAGTCCGCAACAGGGCACGGGCTACACCTTC.

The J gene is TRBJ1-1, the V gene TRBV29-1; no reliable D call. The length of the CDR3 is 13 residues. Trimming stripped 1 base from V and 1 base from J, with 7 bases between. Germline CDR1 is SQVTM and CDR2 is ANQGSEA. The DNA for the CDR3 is TGCAGCGTTGAAGGAAGGCAGAACACTGAAGCTTTCTTT. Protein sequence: CSVEGRQNTEAFF.

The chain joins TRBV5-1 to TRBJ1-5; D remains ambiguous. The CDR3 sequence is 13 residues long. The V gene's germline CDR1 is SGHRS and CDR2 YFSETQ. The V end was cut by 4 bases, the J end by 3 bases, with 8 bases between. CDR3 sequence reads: CASSMGYNQPQHF. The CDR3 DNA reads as TGCGCCAGCAGCATGGGGTACAATCAGCCCCAGCATTTT.

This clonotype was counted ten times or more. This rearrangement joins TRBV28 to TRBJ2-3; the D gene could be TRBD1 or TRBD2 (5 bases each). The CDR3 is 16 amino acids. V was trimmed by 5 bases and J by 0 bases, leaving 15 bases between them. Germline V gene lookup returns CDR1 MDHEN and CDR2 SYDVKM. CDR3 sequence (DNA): TGTGCCAGCAGTCCCAGAGGGGCTAGTAGCACAGATACGCAGTATTTT. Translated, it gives CASSPRGASSTDTQYF. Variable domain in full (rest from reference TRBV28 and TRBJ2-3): DVKVTQSSRYLVKRTGEKVFLECVQDMDHENMFWYRQDPGLGLRLIYFSYDVKMKEKGDIPEGYSVSREKKERFSLILESASTNQTSMYLCASSPRGASSTDTQYFGPGTRLTVL.

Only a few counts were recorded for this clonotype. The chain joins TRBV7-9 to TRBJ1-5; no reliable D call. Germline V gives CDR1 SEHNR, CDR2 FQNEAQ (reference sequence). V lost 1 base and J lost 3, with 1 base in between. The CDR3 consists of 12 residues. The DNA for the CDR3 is TGTGCCAGCAGCTTAGTCAATCAGCCCCAGCATTTT. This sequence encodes CASSLVNQPQHF.

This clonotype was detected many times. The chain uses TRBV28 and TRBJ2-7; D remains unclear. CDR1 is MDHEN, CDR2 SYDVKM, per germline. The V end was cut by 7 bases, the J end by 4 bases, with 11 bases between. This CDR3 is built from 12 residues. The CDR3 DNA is TGTGCCAGCATTTCAGATTTATACGAGCAGTACTTC. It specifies CASISDLYEQYF.

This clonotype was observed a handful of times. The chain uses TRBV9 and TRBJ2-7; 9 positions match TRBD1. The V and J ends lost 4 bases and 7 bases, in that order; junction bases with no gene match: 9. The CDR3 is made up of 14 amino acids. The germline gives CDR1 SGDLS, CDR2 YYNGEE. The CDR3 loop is CASSPSGTGTEQYF. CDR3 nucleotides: TGTGCCAGCAGCCCCAGTGGGACAGGGACTGAGCAGTACTTC.

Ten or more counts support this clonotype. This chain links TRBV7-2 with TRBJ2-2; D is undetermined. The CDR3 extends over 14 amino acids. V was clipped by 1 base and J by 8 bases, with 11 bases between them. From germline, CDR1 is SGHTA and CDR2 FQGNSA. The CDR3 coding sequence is TGTGCCAGCAGCTTAGACTGGTCAGAGGGGGAGCTGTTTTTT. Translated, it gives CASSLDWSEGELFF.